What follows are 13 T cell receptor beta chains derived from one specimen sequenced in a study of T cell repertoires in cytomegalovirus infection. Each CDR3 protein is one row after TCRdb ran MiXCR on the reads. The sample yields nearly 450,000 distinct CDR3 sequences, roughly 30% seen once. The sample was PBMCs. The receptors come from a human donor in good health (CMV status not recorded). Some clones in this sample may be carry-over from other donors' samples.

A note on this clonotype: Possible read error: a much larger clone is one base away. The chain links TRBV7-2 to TRBJ1-4; no definite D call. Germline V gene data show CDR1 as SGHTA and CDR2 as FQGNSA. CDR3 length: 14 amino acids. The CDR3 reads CATSLAYGDEKLFF. CDR3 nucleotides: TGTGCCACCAGCTTAGCTTACGGGGATGAAAAACTGTTTTTT.

This clonotype has more than one count but fewer than ten. This sequence joins TRBV5-1 and TRBJ2-2; D possibly uses TRBD1 or TRBD2 (5 bases each). This CDR3 contains 14 residues. Germline-derived CDR1 and CDR2 are SGHRS and YFSETQ. Between the trimmed V and J ends, which lost 3 bases and 4 bases, there was a span of 10 bases. CDR3 amino acids: CASSWDAGTGELFF. The CDR3 DNA is TGCGCCAGCAGCTGGGACGCAGGCACCGGGGAGCTGTTTTTT.

The chain links TRBV15 to TRBJ2-6, with D hard to call. This CDR3 comprises 15 residues. Germline CDR1 LNHNV, CDR2 YYDKDF (reference sequence). V lost 2 bases, J lost 4 bases, and 9 bases lay in between. DNA of the CDR3: TGTGCCACCAGCAGACAGGCCGACGGGGCCAACGTCCTGACTTTC. This translates into CATSRQADGANVLTF. Supplemented by reference TRBV15 and TRBJ2-6, the full variable domain reads DAMVIQNPRYQVTQFGKPVTLSCSQTLNHNVMYWYQQKSSQAPKLLFHYYDKDFNNEADTPDNFQSRRPNTSFCFLDIRSPGLGDTAMYLCATSRQADGANVLTFGAGSRLTVL.

By its share, this clonotype is medium-sized. The J gene is TRBJ2-1, the V gene TRBV7-2; 8 nucleotides match TRBD2. Germline V gene data show CDR1 as SGHTA and CDR2 as FQGNSA. The CDR3 length is 18 residues. V shed 0 bases and J 2 bases; nucleotides not matched to a gene: 9. In DNA form, the CDR3 reads TGTGCCAGCAGCTTAGCGATGGCGGGGGGCCTACCCTACAATGAGCAGTTCTTC. It codes for CASSLAMAGGLPYNEQFF.

This clonotype has more than one count but fewer than ten. The chain employs TRBV2 and TRBJ1-5, with D hard to call. Germline V gives CDR1 SNHLY, CDR2 FYNNEI. CDR3 length: 17 residues. The V gene lost 2 bases and the J gene lost 4 bases, with 18 bases spanning the gap. CDR3 protein: CASSERGWAPTNQPQHF. The CDR3 DNA sequence: TGTGCCAGCAGTGAACGCGGGTGGGCACCGACGAATCAGCCCCAGCATTTT. The full variable domain, in which reference TRBV2 and TRBJ1-5 provide the parts outside the CDR3, is EPEVTQTPSHQVTQMGQEVILRCVPISNHLYFYWYRQILGQKVEFLVSFYNNEISEKSEIFDDQFSVERPDGSNFTLKIRSTKLEDSAMYFCASSERGWAPTNQPQHFGDGTRLSIL.

The CDR3 spells CSATGTILSYNEQFF. The CDR3 DNA is TGCAGTGCTACCGGGACAATCCTCTCCTACAATGAGCAGTTCTTC. The chain is built from TRBV20-1 and TRBJ2-1, with a possible D match to TRBD1 (6 bases). The CDR3 runs to 15 residues. V lost 4 bases to trimming and J lost 0 bases, with 13 bases between them. CDR1 DFQATT and CDR2 SNEGSKA come from the germline V gene (reference sequence).

This clonotype was picked up many times. The chain is built from TRBV12-3 or TRBV12-4 and TRBJ1-2; D may be TRBD1 (5 bases). Trimming pared 6 bases from V and 2 bases from J, leaving 19 bases between. CDR3 length: 16 amino acids. The CDR3 nucleotides are TGTGCCAGCAGCGCCCAAAAAGCCCGGGGGAACTATGGCTACACCTTC. Encoded protein: CASSAQKARGNYGYTF.

The V call is TRBV15, the J call TRBJ2-2; 9 bases are a match to TRBD2. CDR1 and CDR2 (germline): LNHNV, YYDKDF (reference sequence). Germline trimming cut 5 bases from V and 4 bases from J; bases unmatched to any gene: 5. This CDR3 region has 15 residues. DNA for the CDR3: TGTGCCACCAGCTACAGCGGGGGGTTCACCGGGGAGCTGTTTTTT. Its translation is CATSYSGGFTGELFF.

This chain links TRBV4-1 with TRBJ2-1, with TRBD2 matching over 7 bases. The CDR3 has 17 residues. J lost 2 bases, V lost 0 bases, and 7 bases had no gene match. CDR1 is MGHRA and CDR2 is YSYEKL in the germline V gene. The chain's CDR3 is CASSQDRITSAYNEQFF. The CDR3, as DNA: TGCGCCAGCAGCCAAGACCGCATTACTAGCGCCTACAATGAGCAGTTCTTC.

This clonotype has more than one count but fewer than ten. In DNA form, the CDR3 reads TGCGCCAGCAGCCAAGACAGGGGCGGGCGGACCCAGTACTTC. Translation: CASSQDRGGRTQYF. V usage is TRBV4-1 and J usage is TRBJ2-5, with TRBD1 as a possible D gene (6 bases). With 0 bases removed from V and 7 bases from J, the gap between germline ends came to 12 bases. The CDR3 covers 14 residues. Germline-derived CDR1 and CDR2 are MGHRA and YSYEKL.

The chain couples TRBV5-1 to TRBJ1-1, with 9 bases aligning to TRBD1. Germline assignment: CDR1 SGHRS and CDR2 YFSETQ. With 7 bases clipped from V and 0 bases from J, the junction kept 10 bases outside the gene matches. This CDR3 is built from 16 residues. The CDR3 loop is CASRRQGEVMNTEAFF. CDR3 nucleotide sequence: TGCGCCAGCCGAAGACAGGGGGAGGTCATGAACACTGAAGCTTTCTTT. Combining the CDR3 with reference TRBV5-1 and TRBJ1-1 gives the whole variable domain KAGVTQTPRYLIKTRGQQVTLSCSPISGHRSVSWYQQTPGQGLQFLFEYFSETQRNKGNFPGRFSGRQFSNSRSEMNVSTLELGDSALYLCASRRQGEVMNTEAFFGQGTRLTVV.

V is TRBV6-1 and J is TRBJ1-5, with D perhaps TRBD1 (5 bases). This CDR3 contains 13 residues. V dropped 6 bases and J dropped 5 bases, with 11 bases sitting between them. CDR1 and CDR2 from the germline V gene are MNHNS and SASEGT. The CDR3 bases are TGTGCCAGCAGCCTAGGGGATCATCAGCCCCAGCATTTT. Encoded protein: CASSLGDHQPQHF.

The chain links TRBV24-1 to TRBJ2-1, with TRBD2 matching 11 bases. Germline lookup yields CDR1 KGHDR and CDR2 SFDVKD. The CDR3 has 16 amino acids. Trimming removed 4 bases from V and 3 bases from J; junction bases left unmatched: 4. Here the CDR3 reads CATSDPGLAVYNEQFF. As DNA, the CDR3 is TGTGCCACCAGTGACCCGGGACTAGCGGTCTACAATGAGCAGTTCTTC.